Following are 18 T cell receptor beta chains from one sample sequenced in a study of blood T cell repertoires in COVID-19. The method was immunoSEQ multiplex PCR; TCRdb's version includes in-frame clones alone and lacks a portion of them. The sample comprises more than 45,000 clones, more than 90% of which are singletons, and around 10% rests with the top ten. The sequencing sample was made of peripheral blood. These TCRs come from a woman of 80 years or more with acute or convalescent COVID-19.

This chain links TRBV14 with TRBJ2-6; D not certain. Trimming left V 4 bases short and J 1 base short, with 5 bases between. Germline V gene lookup returns CDR1 SGHDN and CDR2 FVKESK. This CDR3 contains 14 residues. The CDR3 is CASSRASGANVLTF. The CDR3 DNA is TGTGCCAGCAGCCGGGCGTCTGGGGCCAACGTCCTGACTTTC.

V and J are TRBV21-1 and TRBJ2-2; the D call TRBD2 from the table was never checked on the DNA. TRBV21-1 is shown as a pseudogene. This CDR3 is built from 20 residues. The CDR3 region has the DNA TGTGCCAGCAGGATGCCCCCTGGGGCTCTAGCGGGAGGTGGCACCGGGGAGCTGTTTTTT. Translated: CASRMPPGALAGGGTGELFF.

This sequence joins TRBV19 and TRBJ2-1; the match to TRBD2 covers 12 bases. The V segment lost 4 bases and the J segment 4 bases; nucleotides outside the gene matches: 5. The germline V gene encodes CDR1 LNHDA and CDR2 SQIVND (reference sequence). There are 16 residues in the CDR3. CDR3 protein: CASSNLGLAGYNEQFF. The CDR3 nucleotides read TGTGCCAGTAGTAACCTAGGACTAGCGGGATACAATGAGCAGTTCTTC.

The chain carries TRBV9 and TRBJ2-1; 13 bases align to TRBD2. The CDR3 extends over 18 amino acids. Germline V gives CDR1 SGDLS, CDR2 YYNGEE. V lost 0 bases and J lost 9; bases outside the gene matches: 12. CDR3 amino acids: CASSVVGLAGAAKGEQFF. CDR3 coding DNA: TGTGCCAGCAGCGTAGTAGGACTAGCGGGAGCGGCGAAAGGTGAGCAGTTCTTC. The entire variable domain, with the rest obtained from reference TRBV9 and TRBJ2-1, is as follows: DSGVTQTPKHLITATGQRVTLRCSPRSGDLSVYWYQQSLDQGLQFLIQYYNGEERAKGNILERFSAQQFPDLHSELNLSSLELGDSALYFCASSVVGLAGAAKGEQFFGPGTRLTVL.

J is TRBJ2-3 and V is TRBV11-2, with 10 bases that match TRBD2. CDR1 is SGHAT, CDR2 FQNNGV, per germline. Trimming removed 4 bases from V and 4 bases from J; junction bases left unmatched: 14. The CDR3 has 18 residues. The CDR3 here is CASSSLWLAGEGADTQYF. Written as DNA, the CDR3 is TGTGCCAGCAGCTCCCTTTGGCTAGCGGGAGAAGGGGCAGATACGCAGTATTTT. Using reference TRBV11-2 and TRBJ2-3 for the parts outside the CDR3, the full variable domain is EAGVAQSPRYKIIEKRQSVAFWCNPISGHATLYWYQQILGQGPKLLIQFQNNGVVDDSQLPKDRFSAERLKGVDSTLKIQPAKLEDSAVYLCASSSLWLAGEGADTQYFGPGTRLTVL.

The chain employs TRBV2 and TRBJ2-2, with 9 bases lining up with TRBD2. There are 16 residues in the CDR3. CDR1 and CDR2 (germline): SNHLY, FYNNEI. With 4 bases clipped from V and 5 bases from J, the junction kept 8 bases outside the gene matches. CDR3 region: CASSGAGGPRTGELFF. The CDR3 region has the DNA TGTGCCAGCAGTGGGGCGGGAGGGCCACGGACCGGGGAGCTGTTTTTT. The whole variable domain, remainder taken from reference TRBV2 and TRBJ2-2, is EPEVTQTPSHQVTQMGQEVILRCVPISNHLYFYWYRQILGQKVEFLVSFYNNEISEKSEIFDDQFSVERPDGSNFTLKIRSTKLEDSAMYFCASSGAGGPRTGELFFGEGSRLTVL.

Note on this clone: At the DNA level, this CDR3 is encoded by other sequences in the same sample as well. The chain joins TRBV12-3 or TRBV12-4 to TRBJ2-7, with D perhaps TRBD1 (6 bases). This CDR3 has 12 residues. V lost 2 bases and J lost 4, with 6 bases in between. The CDR3 sequence: CASSLQGYEQYF. DNA for the CDR3: TGTGCCAGCAGTTTACAGGGGTACGAGCAGTACTTC.

J is TRBJ2-2 and V is TRBV5-6; 12 bases fit TRBD2. Germline V gene sequence: CDR1 SGHDT, CDR2 YYEEEE. The V segment lost 5 bases and the J segment 4 bases; nucleotides outside the gene matches: 6. The CDR3 length is 16 residues. The CDR3 reads CASRYLAGGPTGELFF. The CDR3, as DNA: TGTGCCAGCAGATACCTAGCGGGAGGGCCCACCGGGGAGCTGTTTTTT.

The chain combines TRBV19 with TRBJ2-7; 7 positions agree with TRBD1. Germline V gene lookup returns CDR1 LNHDA and CDR2 SQIVND (reference sequence). Trimming cost V 10 bases and J 6 bases; bases outside gene matches: 6. This CDR3 comprises 11 residues. The CDR3 loop reads CATTDRVEQYF. The CDR3 nucleotides are TGTGCCACCACCGACAGGGTCGAGCAGTACTTC.

Details on this clone: The same CDR3 can be traced to other DNA sequences in this sample. The V gene is TRBV5-1, the J gene TRBJ1-4; 8 bases align to TRBD1. CDR3 size: 14 residues. The V and J ends lost 4 bases and 8 bases, in that order; junction bases with no gene match: 7. Germline V CDR1 and CDR2: SGHRS, YFSETQ. In DNA form, the CDR3 reads TGCGCCAGCAGCCCTGGACAGGGCCGAGAAAAACTGTTTTTT. It translates to CASSPGQGREKLFF.

This chain joins TRBV9 and TRBJ2-2, with unresolved D. Germline-derived CDR1 and CDR2 are SGDLS and YYNGEE. The CDR3 loop spans 17 amino acids. V was clipped by 3 bases and J by 1 base, with 16 bases between them. The CDR3 here is CASSARLPRGNTGELFF. CDR3 DNA: TGTGCCAGCAGCGCCCGTCTACCCCGAGGGAACACCGGGGAGCTGTTTTTT.

The chain combines TRBV11-2 with TRBJ2-1; 9 nucleotides match TRBD2. V was clipped by 5 bases and J by 0 bases; unmatched bases: 11. The V gene's germline CDR1 is SGHAT and CDR2 FQNNGV. The CDR3 consists of 18 residues. CDR3 DNA sequence: TGTGCCAGCAGCCCCAGAGCGACTAGCGGAAGCTCCTACAATGAGCAGTTCTTC. Protein product: CASSPRATSGSSYNEQFF. Drawing the rest from reference TRBV11-2 and TRBJ2-1, the complete variable domain is EAGVAQSPRYKIIEKRQSVAFWCNPISGHATLYWYQQILGQGPKLLIQFQNNGVVDDSQLPKDRFSAERLKGVDSTLKIQPAKLEDSAVYLCASSPRATSGSSYNEQFFGPGTRLTVL.

J is TRBJ1-2 and V is TRBV12-3 or TRBV12-4; possible D gene TRBD1, 5 bases. The CDR3 spans 13 residues. The V end lost 3 bases, the J end lost 4 bases, and 9 bases lay between the germline ends. The CDR3 loop is CASSFVGAYGYTF. The CDR3 DNA is TGTGCCAGCAGTTTCGTAGGGGCCTATGGCTACACCTTC.

This chain joins TRBV7-9 and TRBJ2-7; D gene uncertain. Germline V lookup: CDR1 SEHNR, CDR2 FQNEAQ (reference sequence). The CDR3 is made up of 12 amino acids. V gave up 5 bases and J gave up 0 bases, with 5 bases separating them. This CDR3 is CASSPSSYEQYF. Written as DNA, the CDR3 is TGTGCCAGCAGCCCGAGCTCCTACGAGCAGTACTTC.

The chain couples TRBV18 to TRBJ1-1, with 9 positions matching TRBD1. Germline CDR1 is KGHSH and CDR2 is LQKENI. Germline trimming cut 2 bases from V and 1 base from J; bases unmatched to any gene: 5. The CDR3 covers 16 residues. CDR3 coding DNA: TGTGCCAGCTCACCAAACAGGGGGCATGGGAACACTGAAGCTTTCTTT. This gives the protein CASSPNRGHGNTEAFF.

This chain joins TRBV18 and TRBJ2-7; 15 bases align to TRBD2. J lost 7 bases, V lost 6 bases, and 7 bases had no gene match. The CDR3 runs to 15 residues. Germline CDR1 and CDR2: KGHSH and LQKENI. In DNA form, the CDR3 reads TGTGCCAGCTCTCCTGGACTAGCGGGAGGGGGTGAGCAGTACTTC. The encoded protein is CASSPGLAGGGEQYF.

The chain combines TRBV5-6 with TRBJ1-1; D is ambiguous. The CDR3 is 14 residues long. CDR1 is SGHDT and CDR2 is YYEEEE in the germline V gene. The V gene lost 2 bases and the J gene lost 0 bases, with 8 bases spanning the gap. The CDR3 protein is CASSLGVLNTEAFF. The CDR3 DNA sequence: TGTGCCAGCAGCTTAGGAGTCCTGAACACTGAAGCTTTCTTT.

This chain links TRBV7-2 with TRBJ1-2; 7 nucleotides line up with TRBD1. Germline assignment: CDR1 SGHTA and CDR2 FQGNSA. The length of the CDR3 is 16 residues. With V trimmed by 3 bases and J by 7 bases, 14 bases remained unmatched. The CDR3 DNA sequence: TGTGCCAGCAGCTTGTCCCACCAGGGGGGCGTTGGTGGCTACACCTTC. Translated, it gives CASSLSHQGGVGGYTF. Drawing the rest from reference TRBV7-2 and TRBJ1-2, the complete variable domain is GAGVSQSPSNKVTEKGKDVELRCDPISGHTALYWYRQSLGQGLEFLIYFQGNSAPDKSGLPSDRFSAERTGGSVSTLTIQRTQQEDSAVYLCASSLSHQGGVGGYTFGSGTRLTVV.